There are a few counts of the clone carrying this T cell receptor beta chain. The CDR3 sequence is 13 residues long. The germline V and J ends were trimmed by 9 bases and 6 bases, with 15 bases remaining between them. CDR1 MNHEY and CDR2 SMNVEV come from the germline V gene (reference sequence). This record comes from a study of cytomegalovirus exposure and HLA in healthy donors. In the PCR, 60 Vbeta and 13 Jbeta primers were used. TCRdb's table, derived via immunoSEQ multiplex PCR, lists solely in-frame clones and lacks some. The sample shows fewer than 150,000 clones, around 73% of them seen only once.

Material for sequencing was PBMCs. This chain links TRBV27 with TRBJ2-1, with D perhaps TRBD2 (6 bases). This receptor was obtained from a human donor in good health. DNA of the CDR3: TGTGCCAGTTCGCGGGGCTCCCTCAATGAGCAGTTCTTC. Its protein product is CASSRGSLNEQFF.